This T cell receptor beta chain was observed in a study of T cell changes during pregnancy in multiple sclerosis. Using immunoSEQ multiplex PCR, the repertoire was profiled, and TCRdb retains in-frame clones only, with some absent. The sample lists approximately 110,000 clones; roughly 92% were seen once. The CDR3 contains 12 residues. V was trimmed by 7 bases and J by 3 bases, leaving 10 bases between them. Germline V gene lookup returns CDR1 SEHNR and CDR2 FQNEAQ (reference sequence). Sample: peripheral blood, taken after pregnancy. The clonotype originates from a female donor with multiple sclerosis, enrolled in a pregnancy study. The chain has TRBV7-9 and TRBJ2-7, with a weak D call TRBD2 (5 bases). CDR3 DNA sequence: TGTGCCAGCATGTACGGGGACTACGAGCAGTACTTC. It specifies CASMYGDYEQYF. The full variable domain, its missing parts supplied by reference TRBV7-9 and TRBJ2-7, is DTGVSQNPRHKITKRGQNVTFRCDPISEHNRLYWYRQTLGQGPEFLTYFQNEAQLEKSRLLSDRFSAERPKGSFSTLEIQRTEQGDSAMYLCASMYGDYEQYFGPGTRLTVT.